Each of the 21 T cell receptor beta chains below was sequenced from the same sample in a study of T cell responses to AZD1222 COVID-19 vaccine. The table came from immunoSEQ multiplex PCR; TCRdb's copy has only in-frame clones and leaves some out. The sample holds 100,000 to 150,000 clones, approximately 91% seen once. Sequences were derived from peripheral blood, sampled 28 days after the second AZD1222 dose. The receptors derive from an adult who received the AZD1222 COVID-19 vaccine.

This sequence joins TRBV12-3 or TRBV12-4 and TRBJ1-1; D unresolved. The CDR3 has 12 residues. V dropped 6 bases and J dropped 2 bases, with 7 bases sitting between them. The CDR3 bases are TGTGCCAGCAGGTACAGAAACACTGAAGCTTTCTTT. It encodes CASRYRNTEAFF.

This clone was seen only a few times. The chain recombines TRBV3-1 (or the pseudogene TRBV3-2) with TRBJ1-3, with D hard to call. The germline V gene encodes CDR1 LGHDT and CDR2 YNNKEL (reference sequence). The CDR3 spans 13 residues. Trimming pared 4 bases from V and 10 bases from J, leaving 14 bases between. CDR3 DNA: TGTGCCAGCAGCCCAAGACGGTCAGGAACCATATATTTT. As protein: CASSPRRSGTIYF.

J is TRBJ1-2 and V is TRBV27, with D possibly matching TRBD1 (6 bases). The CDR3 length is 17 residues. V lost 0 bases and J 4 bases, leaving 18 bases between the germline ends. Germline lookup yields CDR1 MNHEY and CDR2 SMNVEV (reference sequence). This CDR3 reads CASSLSGGGQDIYGYTF. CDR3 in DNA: TGTGCCAGCAGTTTATCAGGTGGGGGGCAGGACATCTATGGCTACACCTTC.

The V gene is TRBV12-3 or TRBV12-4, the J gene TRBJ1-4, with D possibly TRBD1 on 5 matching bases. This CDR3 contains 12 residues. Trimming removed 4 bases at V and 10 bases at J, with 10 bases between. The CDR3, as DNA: TGTGCCAGCAGTTCGGGACGTGGAAAACTGTTTTTT. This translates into CASSSGRGKLFF.

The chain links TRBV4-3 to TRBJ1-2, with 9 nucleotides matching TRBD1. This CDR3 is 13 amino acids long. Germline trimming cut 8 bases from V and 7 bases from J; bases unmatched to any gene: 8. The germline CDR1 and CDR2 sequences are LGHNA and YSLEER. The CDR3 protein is CASQKQGAGGYTF. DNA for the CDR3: TGCGCCAGCCAAAAACAGGGGGCAGGTGGCTACACCTTC.

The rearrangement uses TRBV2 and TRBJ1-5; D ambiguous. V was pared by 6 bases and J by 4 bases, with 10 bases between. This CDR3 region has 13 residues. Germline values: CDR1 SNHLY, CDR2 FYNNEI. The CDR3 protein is CASSPGENQPQHF. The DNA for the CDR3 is TGTGCCAGCAGCCCCGGGGAAAATCAGCCCCAGCATTTT.

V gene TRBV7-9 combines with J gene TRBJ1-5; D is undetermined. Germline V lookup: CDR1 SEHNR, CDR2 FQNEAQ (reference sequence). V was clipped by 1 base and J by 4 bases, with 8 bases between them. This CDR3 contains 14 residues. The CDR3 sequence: CASSLEKSNQPQHF. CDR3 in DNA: TGTGCCAGCAGCTTAGAAAAGTCAAATCAGCCCCAGCATTTT. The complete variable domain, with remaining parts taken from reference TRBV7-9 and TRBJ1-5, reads DTGVSQNPRHKITKRGQNVTFRCDPISEHNRLYWYRQTLGQGPEFLTYFQNEAQLEKSRLLSDRFSAERPKGSFSTLEIQRTEQGDSAMYLCASSLEKSNQPQHFGDGTRLSIL.

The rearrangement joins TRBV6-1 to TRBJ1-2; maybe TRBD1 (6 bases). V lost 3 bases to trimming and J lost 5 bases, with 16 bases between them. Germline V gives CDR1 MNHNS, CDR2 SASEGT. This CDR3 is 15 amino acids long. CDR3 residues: CASSERGRLRYGYTF. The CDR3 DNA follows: TGTGCCAGCAGTGAGCGGGGGCGTTTAAGATATGGCTACACCTTC.

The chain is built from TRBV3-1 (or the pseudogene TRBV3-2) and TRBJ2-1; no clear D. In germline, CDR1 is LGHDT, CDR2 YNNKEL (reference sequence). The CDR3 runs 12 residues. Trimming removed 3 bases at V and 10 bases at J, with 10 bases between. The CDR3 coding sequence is TGTGCCAGCAGCCAGGCCGGGCCGGAGCAGTTCTTC. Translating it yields CASSQAGPEQFF.

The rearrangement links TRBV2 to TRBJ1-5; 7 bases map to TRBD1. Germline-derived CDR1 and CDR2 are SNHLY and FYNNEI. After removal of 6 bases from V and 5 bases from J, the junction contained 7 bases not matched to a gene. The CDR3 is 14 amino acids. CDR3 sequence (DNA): TGTGCCAGCAGCCCGGGACAGTCCCATCAGCCCCAGCATTTT. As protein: CASSPGQSHQPQHF.

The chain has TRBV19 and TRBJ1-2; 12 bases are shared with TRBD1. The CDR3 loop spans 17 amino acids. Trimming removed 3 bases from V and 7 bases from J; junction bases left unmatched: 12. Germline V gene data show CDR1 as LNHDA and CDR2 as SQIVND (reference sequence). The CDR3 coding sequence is TGTGCCAGTAGTATCCCGCCGGGACAGGGGGCGCTAATTGGCTACACCTTC. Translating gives CASSIPPGQGALIGYTF.

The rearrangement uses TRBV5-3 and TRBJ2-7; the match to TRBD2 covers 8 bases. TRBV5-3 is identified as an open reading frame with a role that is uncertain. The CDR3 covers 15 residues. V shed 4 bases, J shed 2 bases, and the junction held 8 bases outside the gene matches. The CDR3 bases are TGTGCCAGAAGCCGCCCGGGGGGGTCCCCCTACGAGCAGTACGTC. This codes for CARSRPGGSPYEQYV.

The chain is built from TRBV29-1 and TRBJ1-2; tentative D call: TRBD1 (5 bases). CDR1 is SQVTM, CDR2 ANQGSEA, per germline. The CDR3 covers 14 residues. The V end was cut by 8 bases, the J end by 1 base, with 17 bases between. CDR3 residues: CSTPRDGGNYGYTF. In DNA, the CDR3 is TGCAGCACTCCCCGGGACGGGGGTAACTATGGCTACACCTTC. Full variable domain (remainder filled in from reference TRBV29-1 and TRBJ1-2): SAVISQKPSRDICQRGTSLTIQCQVDSQVTMMFWYRQQPGQSLTLIATANQGSEATYESGFVIDKFPISRPNLTFSTLTVSNMSPEDSSIYLCSTPRDGGNYGYTFGSGTRLTVV.

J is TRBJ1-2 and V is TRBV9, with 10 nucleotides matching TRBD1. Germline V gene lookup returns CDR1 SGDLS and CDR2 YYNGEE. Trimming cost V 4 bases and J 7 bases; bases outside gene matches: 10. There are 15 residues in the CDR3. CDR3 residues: CASSTSGTGDGGYTF. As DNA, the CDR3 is TGTGCCAGCAGCACGTCCGGGACAGGGGATGGTGGCTACACCTTC.

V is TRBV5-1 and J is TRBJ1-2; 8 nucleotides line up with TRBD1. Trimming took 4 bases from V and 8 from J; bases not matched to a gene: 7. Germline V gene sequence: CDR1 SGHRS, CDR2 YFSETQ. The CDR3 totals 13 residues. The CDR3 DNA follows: TGCGCCAGCAGCAGGGGACAGGATGGAGGCTACACCTTC. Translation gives CASSRGQDGGYTF. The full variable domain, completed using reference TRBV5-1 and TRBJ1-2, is KAGVTQTPRYLIKTRGQQVTLSCSPISGHRSVSWYQQTPGQGLQFLFEYFSETQRNKGNFPGRFSGRQFSNSRSEMNVSTLELGDSALYLCASSRGQDGGYTFGSGTRLTVV.

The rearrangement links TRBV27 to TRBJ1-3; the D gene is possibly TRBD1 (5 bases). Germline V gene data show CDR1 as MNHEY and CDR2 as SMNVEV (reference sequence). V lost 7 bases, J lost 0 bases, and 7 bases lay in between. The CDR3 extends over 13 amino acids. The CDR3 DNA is TGTGCCAGCAAGGGGACCTCTGGAAACACCATATATTTT. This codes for CASKGTSGNTIYF.

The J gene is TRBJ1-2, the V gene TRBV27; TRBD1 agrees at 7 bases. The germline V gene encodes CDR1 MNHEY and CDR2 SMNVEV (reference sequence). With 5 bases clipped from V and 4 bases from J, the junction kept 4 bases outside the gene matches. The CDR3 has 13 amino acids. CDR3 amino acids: CASSPGTVYGYTF. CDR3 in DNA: TGTGCCAGCAGTCCGGGGACAGTCTATGGCTACACCTTC.

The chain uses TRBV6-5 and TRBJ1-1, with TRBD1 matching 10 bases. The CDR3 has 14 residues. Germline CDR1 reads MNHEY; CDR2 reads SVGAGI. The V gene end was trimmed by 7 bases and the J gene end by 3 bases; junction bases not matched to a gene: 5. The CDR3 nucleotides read TGTGCCAGCAAATCGGGACAGGGGTACACTGAAGCTTTCTTT. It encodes CASKSGQGYTEAFF.

In nucleotides, the CDR3 is TGTGCCAGTGCCAATACAGGCCCCGGGGAGCTGTTTTTT. It is translated as CASANTGPGELFF. This chain links TRBV19 with TRBJ2-2; D may be TRBD1 (5 bases). Germline loops: CDR1 LNHDA, CDR2 SQIVND (reference sequence). V was pared by 8 bases and J by 6 bases, with 13 bases between. The CDR3 runs to 13 residues.

The CDR3 spells CASSGEGQPYEQYF. CDR3 sequence (DNA): TGTGCCAGCAGCGGGGAGGGACAACCCTACGAGCAGTACTTC. The V gene is TRBV7-9, the J gene TRBJ2-7; D might be TRBD2 (7 bases). Germline CDR1 and CDR2: SEHNR and FQNEAQ (reference sequence). Trimming left V 5 bases short and J 2 bases short, with 13 bases between. The CDR3 runs to 14 residues.

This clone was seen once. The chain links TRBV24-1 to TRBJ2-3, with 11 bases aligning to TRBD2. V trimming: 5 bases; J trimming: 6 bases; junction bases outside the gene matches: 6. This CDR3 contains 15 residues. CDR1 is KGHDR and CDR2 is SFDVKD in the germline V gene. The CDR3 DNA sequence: TGTGCCACCAGTGTTGGTAGCGGGAGGGCCGATACGCAGTATTTT. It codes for CATSVGSGRADTQYF.